A single sample gave rise to the 2 T cell receptor beta chains below, sequenced in a study of T cells in Graves' hyperthyroidism and ophthalmopathy. TCR beta CDR3 sequences were amplified from RNA transcripts. Researchers ran a first-round RT-PCR on the TCR CDR3 using the HTBI primer set. TCRdb processed the multiplex PCR reads anew with MiXCR; each CDR3 protein has one entry. This table has approximately 530,000 distinct CDR3 sequences, roughly 17% appearing once. Sequencing input: blood. The receptors come from a woman under 30 with Graves' hyperthyroidism.

CDR3 nucleotides: TGCAGCGTTGACCCGTTATACAGGGTCTTCGCAGATCCCCTCTATGGCTACACCTTC. It is translated as CSVDPLYRVFADPLYGYTF. This chain uses TRBV29-1 with TRBJ1-2, with TRBD1 as a possible D gene (6 bases). Germline V CDR1 and CDR2: SQVTM, ANQGSEA. V shed 3 bases and J shed 4 bases, with 30 bases lying between them. The CDR3 is made up of 19 amino acids.

This clonotype was observed at least ten times. J is TRBJ2-3 and V is TRBV12-3 or TRBV12-4, with 9 bases aligning to TRBD2. With V trimmed by 1 base and J by 1 base, 12 bases remained unmatched. The CDR3 has 19 amino acids. The CDR3 nucleotides are TGTGCCAGCAGTTTAGTGGGTAGCGGGAGATCGTCTGGCACAGATACGCAGTATTTT. Encoded protein: CASSLVGSGRSSGTDTQYF.